These 14 T cell receptor beta chains came from one sample sequenced in a study of cytomegalovirus exposure and HLA in healthy donors. This table comes from immunoSEQ multiplex PCR, and its TCRdb copy is limited to in-frame clones, with some not included. The table has 60,000 to 65,000 clones, over 85% seen once; the top ten hold under 6.5%. What was sequenced was PBMCs. The receptors come from a woman between 18 and 29 years old in good health and CMV-seropositive.

The table lists this clone with a count of one. The CDR3 spells CASSFARTYEQYF. For the CDR3, the DNA is TGTGCCAGTAGCTTCGCCAGAACCTACGAGCAGTACTTC. The chain carries TRBV19 and TRBJ2-7; the D is unclear. The V and J ends lost 6 bases and 2 bases respectively, with 11 bases between them. From germline, CDR1 is LNHDA and CDR2 SQIVND (reference sequence). The CDR3 consists of 13 residues.

This clone was detected once. V is TRBV29-1 and J is TRBJ2-7, with a possible D match to TRBD2 (6 bases). The V end lost 3 bases, the J end lost 1 base, and 10 bases lay between the germline ends. The length of the CDR3 is 13 residues. Germline V gene data show CDR1 as SQVTM and CDR2 as ANQGSEA. The CDR3 DNA sequence: TGCAGCGTTGAGTCAGGGACTTCCTACGAGCAGTACTTC. This gives the protein CSVESGTSYEQYF.

The J gene is TRBJ1-1, the V gene TRBV9; 7 nucleotides match TRBD1. Germline V gene data show CDR1 as SGDLS and CDR2 as YYNGEE. CDR3 length: 16 amino acids. The ends lost 3 bases at V and 1 base at J; junction bases unmatched: 9. CDR3 bases: TGTGCCAGCAGCGCCACGACAGGGTCGTGGAACACTGAAGCTTTCTTT. As protein: CASSATTGSWNTEAFF.

The J gene is TRBJ1-4, the V gene TRBV5-6; 8 positions match TRBD1. V shed 4 bases, J shed 7 bases, and the junction held 9 bases outside the gene matches. Germline V gives CDR1 SGHDT, CDR2 YYEEEE. This CDR3 has 15 residues. The CDR3 bases are TGTGCCAGCAGCGGATACAGGGGGGCTCTTGAAAAACTGTTTTTT. It yields the protein CASSGYRGALEKLFF.

This clone was detected once. The V gene is TRBV19, the J gene TRBJ1-4, with 8 bases aligning to TRBD1. The CDR3 loop spans 13 amino acids. Germline assignment: CDR1 LNHDA and CDR2 SQIVND (reference sequence). V shed 10 bases and J 3 bases; nucleotides not matched to a gene: 4. The CDR3 reads CATSDRANEKLFF. Here the CDR3 DNA reads TGTGCCACCTCGGACAGGGCTAATGAAAAACTGTTTTTT.

The chain combines TRBV7-9 with TRBJ1-1; D gene unclear. The V end lost 7 bases, the J end lost 4 bases, and 16 bases lay between the germline ends. The CDR3 is made up of 14 amino acids. Germline lookup yields CDR1 SEHNR and CDR2 FQNEAQ (reference sequence). The DNA for the CDR3 is TGTGCCAGCACCCCCGCGGTGGTCGGCACTGAAGCTTTCTTT. Encoded protein: CASTPAVVGTEAFF.

V and J are TRBV20-1 and TRBJ1-2; no clear D. Between the trimmed V and J ends, which lost 1 base and 4 bases, there was a span of 4 bases. This CDR3 has 11 residues. Looked up from germline, CDR1 is DFQATT and CDR2 is SNEGSKA (reference sequence). The CDR3 sequence: CSARVSYGYTF. CDR3 sequence (DNA): TGCAGTGCTAGAGTGAGCTATGGCTACACCTTC.

In DNA form, the CDR3 reads TGTGCCAGCAGCCTTAGGTCAGCGGGAGCGGGCACAGATACGCAGTATTTT. Residues: CASSLRSAGAGTDTQYF. The rearrangement links TRBV7-3 to TRBJ2-3; 8 bases agree with TRBD2. Germline-derived CDR1 and CDR2 are SGHTA and FQGTGA. With 5 bases clipped from V and 1 base from J, the junction kept 11 bases outside the gene matches. The CDR3 is made up of 17 amino acids.

This chain links TRBV5-1 with TRBJ2-7; 7 bases are a match to TRBD1. The V gene's germline CDR1 is SGHRS and CDR2 YFSETQ. Unmatched junction bases numbered 8, after V lost 4 bases and J lost 4 bases. This CDR3 has 14 residues. The CDR3 sequence: CASSPSDRYYEQYF. CDR3 DNA: TGCGCCAGCAGCCCCTCGGACAGGTATTACGAGCAGTACTTC.

The chain employs TRBV7-9 and TRBJ2-2; 10 nucleotides line up with TRBD2. Germline CDR1 reads SEHNR; CDR2 reads FQNEAQ (reference sequence). The CDR3 has 19 residues. After removal of 0 bases from V and 3 bases from J, the junction contained 10 bases not matched to a gene. The CDR3 reads CASSLARSSGSMDTGELFF. The CDR3 bases are TGTGCCAGCAGCTTAGCGCGGTCTAGCGGGAGTATGGACACCGGGGAGCTGTTTTTT.

V gene TRBV18 combines with J gene TRBJ2-7; D unresolved. Germline CDR1 and CDR2: KGHSH and LQKENI. The CDR3 sequence is 11 residues long. Trimming stripped 6 bases from V and 7 bases from J, with 10 bases between. The CDR3 nucleotides are TGTGCCAGCTCCCCCTCCGGGGAGCAGTACTTC. This encodes CASSPSGEQYF.

The rearrangement links TRBV13 to TRBJ1-1; D is perhaps TRBD1 (6 bases). Germline V gene lookup returns CDR1 PRHDT and CDR2 FYEKMQ (reference sequence). The germline V and J ends were trimmed by 4 bases and 0 bases, with 12 bases remaining between them. The CDR3 consists of 15 residues. The CDR3 is CASSSQGRMNTEAFF. CDR3 bases: TGTGCCAGCAGCTCACAGGGAAGAATGAACACTGAAGCTTTCTTT. The full variable domain, its missing parts supplied by reference TRBV13 and TRBJ1-1, is AAGVIQSPRHLIKEKRETATLKCYPIPRHDTVYWYQQGPGQDPQFLISFYEKMQSDKGSIPDRFSAQQFSDYHSELNMSSLELGDSALYFCASSSQGRMNTEAFFGQGTRLTVV.

The V gene is TRBV5-8, the J gene TRBJ1-4, with D possibly TRBD1 on 5 matching bases. This CDR3 has 15 residues. The germline V gene encodes CDR1 SGHTS and CDR2 YDEGEE. Trimming pared 4 bases from V and 4 bases from J, leaving 14 bases between. CDR3 region: CASSQQGYSNEKLFF. The DNA of the CDR3 is TGTGCCAGCAGCCAGCAGGGTTACAGTAATGAAAAACTGTTTTTT. Based on the CDR3 plus reference TRBV5-8 and TRBJ1-4, the full variable domain is EAGVTQSPTHLIKTRGQQATLRCSPISGHTSVYWYQQALGLGLQFLLWYDEGEERNRGNFPPRFSGRQFPNYSSELNVNALELEDSALYLCASSQQGYSNEKLFFGSGTQLSVL.

The chain couples TRBV19 to TRBJ1-5; the match to TRBD1 covers 8 bases. From germline, CDR1 is LNHDA and CDR2 SQIVND (reference sequence). The CDR3 runs to 17 residues. J gave up 7 bases and V 3 bases, and 14 bases lay outside the gene matches. The CDR3 is CASSIPTGSGGGQPQHF. CDR3 DNA: TGTGCCAGTAGTATCCCCACCGGATCAGGGGGCGGGCAGCCCCAGCATTTT.